These T cell receptor beta chains were read from a single sample in a study of response to subunit inactivated influenza vaccine. TCRdb re-called the RT-PCR reads with MiXCR, one entry per CDR3 protein. Here the sample spans roughly 630,000 distinct CDR3 sequences, 14% being singletons. The source material was PBMCs from blood, sampled around 15 days before vaccination. All receptors derive from a man aged 45 to 65 who received an inactivated influenza vaccine. Each CDR3 is given with its conserved first and last residue. The D gene is left open where the match is weak. A clone size is listed for some rows: how often the clone was seen (once, few, many), or a class if it is expanded.

size	J	V	D	DNA	CDR3
.	TRBJ2-3	TRBV5-1	.	TGCGCCAGCAGCTCGACTTCCGCTGGACGCGCGCGTGAACAGTATACGCAGTATTTT	CASSSTSAGRAREQYTQYF
few	TRBJ1-2	TRBV10-3	TRBD1	TGTGCCATCAGTTTTACAGGGGAGGGTTATGGCTACACCTTC	CAISFTGEGYGYTF
few	TRBJ2-3	TRBV4-3	.	TGCGCCAGCAGCCAGGGGGGGCGGGAAGCAGATACGCAGTATTTT	CASSQGGREADTQYF
few	TRBJ2-3	TRBV28	TRBD2	TGTGCCAGCAGTACACTAGCGGGGGGGCCCCATACGCAGTATTTT	CASSTLAGGPHTQYF
many	TRBJ2-5	TRBV7-2	.	TGTGCCAGCAGCTTAGCTTCTTCCCAAGAGACCCAGTACTTC	CASSLASSQETQYF
.	TRBJ2-3	TRBV24-1	.	TGTGCCACCAGTGCCGAGGACAGAACAGATACGCAGTATTTT	CATSAEDRTDTQYF
.	TRBJ2-3	TRBV30	.	TGTGCCTGGAGTGTCGGGGGAATGTCAGATACGCAGTATTTT	CAWSVGGMSDTQYF
.	TRBJ2-5	TRBV4-1	TRBD2	TGCGCCAGCAGCCCGGTAGCGGGGGGCCTTCAAGAGACCCAGTACTTC	CASSPVAGGLQETQYF
.	TRBJ2-7	TRBV18	.	TGTGCCAGCTCACCTGGGGCGGGCCCCTACGAGCAGTACTTC	CASSPGAGPYEQYF
.	TRBJ2-2	TRBV3-1	TRBD2	TGTGCCAGCAGCCAAGGGGCTAGCGGGGTGACCGGGGAGCTGTTTTTT	CASSQGASGVTGELFF
.	TRBJ1-3	TRBV7-9	TRBD1	TGTGCCAGCAGCGAGACAGGGAGAGGCTCCTCTGGAAACACCATATATTTT	CASSETGRGSSGNTIYF
many	TRBJ2-3	TRBV9	.	TGTGCCAGCAGCGTAGATCTGCTTAGCACAGATACGCAGTATTTT	CASSVDLLSTDTQYF
few	TRBJ2-1	TRBV20-1	.	TGCAGTGCCCGGGCGGGGTCAGGCCCAAACAATGAGCAGTTCTTC	CSARAGSGPNNEQFF
few	TRBJ1-1	TRBV11-2	.	TGTGCCAGCAGCTTAGTCGGTCTGTTGTCTGAAGCTTTCTTT	CASSLVGLLSEAFF
few	TRBJ2-4	TRBV7-8	.	TGTGCCAGCAGCCCCGAAGACTTGCTTCTAGCCAAAAACATTCAGTACTTC	CASSPEDLLLAKNIQYF
few	TRBJ2-1	TRBV7-8	.	TGTGCCAGCAGCTTAATGAGGCTATCCTACAATGAGCAGTTCTTC	CASSLMRLSYNEQFF
.	TRBJ1-1	TRBV7-9	.	TGTGCCAGCAGCCCGAAGGTAGGAGTTGAAGCTTTCTTT	CASSPKVGVEAFF
many	TRBJ2-5	TRBV5-6	.	TGTGCCAGCAGCTTTATTGGGGATAGAGAAGAGACCCAGTACTTC	CASSFIGDREETQYF
.	TRBJ2-1	TRBV4-2	.	TGTGCCAGCAGCCAAGAGGAGGGAGCGAAGTACAATGAGCAGTTCTTC	CASSQEEGAKYNEQFF
.	TRBJ2-5	TRBV7-7	.	TGTGCTAGCAGACGTGCGGAGGGGGGAGAAGAGACCCAGTACTTC	CASRRAEGGEETQYF
few	TRBJ2-7	TRBV28	.	TGTGCCAGCAGTTCCCGATCGACAGCGCTCTACGAGCAGTACTTC	CASSSRSTALYEQYF
many	TRBJ2-5	TRBV15	.	TGTGCCACCAGCAGAGAACAGCAAGAGACCCAGTACTTC	CATSREQQETQYF
many	TRBJ2-5	TRBV7-9	TRBD1	TGTGCCAGCAGCTACCGGGACAGGGGCAAGTTGACCCAGTACTTC	CASSYRDRGKLTQYF
.	TRBJ1-3	TRBV10-3	.	TGTGCCATCAGTTCGATGGGGTACACTGGAAACACCATATATTTT	CAISSMGYTGNTIYF
few	TRBJ2-1	TRBV11-2	.	TGTGCCAGCAGCACCCTACAGGGCGATGAGCAGTTCTTC	CASSTLQGDEQFF
few	TRBJ2-3	TRBV3-1	TRBD2	TGTGCCAGCAGCCAACTTCCTGGGCTAGCGGGAGGGCCCAGTCTTGCAGATACGCAGTATTTT	CASSQLPGLAGGPSLADTQYF
few	TRBJ2-1	TRBV20-1	TRBD2	TGCAGTGCCGCTCTAGCGGGAGCTGTCAATGAGCAGTTCTTC	CSAALAGAVNEQFF
few	TRBJ1-6	TRBV9	.	TGTGCCAGCAGCGAACGGGCCCTGGGGAATTCACCCCTCCACTTT	CASSERALGNSPLHF
many	TRBJ2-2	TRBV28	TRBD1	TGTGCCAGCCTAGGGACAGGGAACACCGGGGAGCTGTTTTTT	CASLGTGNTGELFF
.	TRBJ2-5	TRBV3-1	.	TGTGCCAGCAGCCAGATACCTAGCGTGGGGGAGACCCAGTACTTC	CASSQIPSVGETQYF
few	TRBJ2-7	TRBV18	.	TGTGCCAGCTCTCAAGGATTAAGGAGAAACCCCTACGAGCAGTACTTC	CASSQGLRRNPYEQYF
few	TRBJ2-1	TRBV7-8	.	TGTGCCAGCAGAACGTACCGTGGGTCGGGCAATGAGCAGTTCTTC	CASRTYRGSGNEQFF
.	TRBJ2-3	TRBV20-1	TRBD2	TGCAGTGCTAGAAGCTCCACTAGCGGCCGCACAGATACGCAGTATTTT	CSARSSTSGRTDTQYF
.	TRBJ2-5	TRBV28	.	TGTGCCAGCAGGATACAGGGAGGATGGGGAGAGACCCAGTACTTC	CASRIQGGWGETQYF
many	TRBJ2-5	TRBV5-4	TRBD1	TGTGCCAGCAGCCCTGGGACAGATAAAGAGACCCAGTACTTC	CASSPGTDKETQYF
many	TRBJ2-1	TRBV20-1	TRBD2	TGCAGTGCTAGAGATTTAGGAGGACTAGCGGGGGGGGCCTCCTACAATGAGCAGTTCTTC	CSARDLGGLAGGASYNEQFF
once	TRBJ2-3	TRBV2	.	TGTGCCAGCAGTGTCTCTTATACGCAGTATTTT	CASSVSYTQYF
.	TRBJ1-1	TRBV5-1	TRBD1	TGCGCCAGCAGCTTGGCCACAGGGGGAGGCACTGAAGCTTTCTTT	CASSLATGGGTEAFF
few	TRBJ1-1	TRBV3-1	.	TGTGCCAGCAGCCTTAGGACAAACACTGAAGCTTTCTTT	CASSLRTNTEAFF
few	TRBJ2-5	TRBV9	.	TGTGCCAGCAGTTCCCTGGTGGGAGAGGGGGAGACCCAGTACTTC	CASSSLVGEGETQYF
.	TRBJ1-1	TRBV9	.	TGTGCCAGCAGCGTAGGGTGGGGGGGGAACACTGAAGCTTTCTTT	CASSVGWGGNTEAFF
few	TRBJ1-6	TRBV29-1	.	TGCAGCGTTGATGAGGGTGAGGGATCACCCCTCCACTTT	CSVDEGEGSPLHF
few	TRBJ2-7	TRBV12-3/TRBV12-4	.	TGTGCCAGCAGCTTCGACAGAGACGAGCAGTACTTC	CASSFDRDEQYF
many	TRBJ2-7	TRBV4-1	.	TGCGCCAGCAGCCAAGGTGGGGAACATTACGAGCAGTACTTC	CASSQGGEHYEQYF
.	TRBJ2-1	TRBV5-1	TRBD1	TGCGCCAGCAGCGTTAGACAGGGAACGGCCCAGGGCGATGAGCAGTTCTTC	CASSVRQGTAQGDEQFF
few	TRBJ2-2	TRBV20-1	TRBD1	TGCAGTGCTAGAGGTCAAGGGACAGGGAGAGCGAACACCGGGGAGCTGTTTTTT	CSARGQGTGRANTGELFF
few	TRBJ2-1	TRBV7-3	.	TGTGCCAGCAGCCCAATAACGACAGGAGTAGGCAATGAGCAGTTCTTC	CASSPITTGVGNEQFF
.	TRBJ2-2	TRBV29-1	.	TGCAGCGTTGTCGACCCCCGGGTAGGCGGGGAGCTGTTTTTT	CSVVDPRVGGELFF
many	TRBJ2-2	TRBV7-8	.	TGTGCCAGCAGCTTAGGAAGAATGGGAGCCGGGGAGCTGTTTTTT	CASSLGRMGAGELFF
.	TRBJ2-7	TRBV28	.	TGTGCCAGCAGTTTATCTCTTACAGGATCCTACGAGCAGTACTTC	CASSLSLTGSYEQYF
.	TRBJ1-1	TRBV21-1	.	TGTGCCAGCAGCAAAGAGATTGGAGGACAGGGGTGTCCTGAAGCTTTCTTT	CASSKEIGGQGCPEAFF
few	TRBJ1-5	TRBV20-1	.	TGCAGTGCAAACAGGGGCAATCAGCCCCAGCATTTT	CSANRGNQPQHF